The clone carrying this T cell receptor beta chain showed up just a few times. Antigen: not known. This sample was taken from a study of identical twins. The study's findings and limits: Instead of following the same donors, the conclusions were based on cross-sectional statistical analysis.

The CDR3 is made up of 13 amino acids. CDR1 and CDR2 from the germline V gene are MNHEY and SVGAGI. V was clipped by 0 bases and J by 12 bases; unmatched bases: 8. TCRdb itself ran the 5' RACE reads through MiXCR, one entry per CDR3 protein. The table records just over 450,000 distinct CDR3 sequences, 11% to 15% of them present only once. Separately, the same data were catalogued under a study of yellow fever vaccine responses in identical twins.

The chain joins TRBV6-5 to TRBJ2-7; 7 bases agree with TRBD1. This receptor was identified in a woman between 18 and 29 years old in good health. The sample consisted of CD4+ T cells sorted from blood. CDR3 amino acids: CASSYSQTGVLYF. The CDR3 nucleotides read TGTGCCAGCAGTTACTCACAAACAGGGGTTCTGTACTTC.